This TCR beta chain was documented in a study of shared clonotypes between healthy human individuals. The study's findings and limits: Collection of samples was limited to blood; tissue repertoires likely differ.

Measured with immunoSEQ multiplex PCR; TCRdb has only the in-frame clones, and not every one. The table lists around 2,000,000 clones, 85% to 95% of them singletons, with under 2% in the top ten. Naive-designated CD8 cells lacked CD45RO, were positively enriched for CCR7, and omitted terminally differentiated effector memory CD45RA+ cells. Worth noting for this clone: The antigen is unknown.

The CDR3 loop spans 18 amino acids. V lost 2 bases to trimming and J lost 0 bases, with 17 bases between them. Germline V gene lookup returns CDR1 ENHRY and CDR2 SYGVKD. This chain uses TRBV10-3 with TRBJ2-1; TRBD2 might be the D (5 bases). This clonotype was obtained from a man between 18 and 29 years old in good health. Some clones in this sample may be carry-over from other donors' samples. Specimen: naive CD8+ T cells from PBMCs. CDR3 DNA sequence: TGTGCCATCAGTGAGATCTTCGCTTTTACTAGCTCCTACAATGAGCAGTTCTTC. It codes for CAISEIFAFTSSYNEQFF.